The T cell receptor beta chain described here comes from a study of regulatory T cells. As concerns this clone: The antigen is unknown.

Looked up from germline, CDR1 is LNHDA and CDR2 is SQIVND (reference sequence). V gave up 0 bases and J gave up 2 bases, with 9 bases separating them. This CDR3 has 15 residues. Findings and limits, study-wide: Hydrophobic residues at CDR3 positions 6 and 7 were enriched in conventional CD4+ T cells of CD3G-deficient patients.

Amplification used 52 TRBV primers and 13 TRBJ primers. The protocol was immunoSEQ multiplex PCR, while the TCRdb copy is restricted to in-frame clones and leaves out a portion. Counted here are about 28,000 clones, less than 95% occurring once; the ten biggest clones make up roughly 1.6%. The sample taken for sequencing was conventional CD4+ T cells sorted from blood. The sequence was obtained from a person aged 18 to 35 with CD3G deficiency. The chain is built from TRBV19 and TRBJ2-3, with D possibly matching TRBD2 (6 bases). CDR3 in amino acids: CASSIEGGATDTQYF. The CDR3 nucleotides read TGTGCCAGTAGTATAGAGGGCGGGGCCACAGATACGCAGTATTTT.